The TCR beta chain under discussion was sequenced for a study of metastatic and nonmetastatic thyroid tumors. None of the patients had undergone any treatment ahead of thyroid surgery. TCRdb used MiXCR to call clones anew from the PCR reads. The table shows 20,000 to 30,000 clones, with 20% to 30% occurring only once. CDR3 size: 14 residues. The germline V gene encodes CDR1 DFQATT and CDR2 SNEGSKA (reference sequence). Trimming removed 3 bases from V and 6 bases from J, with 15 bases in between. The source material was blood. This rearrangement joins TRBV20-1 to TRBJ1-5; D is perhaps TRBD1 (5 bases). This sequence originates from a female donor with papillary thyroid cancer or a benign thyroid nodule (not recorded which). Some clones in this sample may be carry-over from other donors' samples. The CDR3 protein is CSASGGGKGQPQHF. CDR3 DNA: TGCAGTGCTAGCGGGGGGGGTAAAGGTCAGCCCCAGCATTTT.